A selection of T cell receptor beta chains follows, all from one sample in a study of blood T cell repertoires in COVID-19. The data were produced by immunoSEQ multiplex PCR, yet TCRdb's version contains in-frame clones alone and is incomplete. The table has about 190,000 clones, 84% seen once. The sample comprised peripheral blood. The receptors derive from a woman in her sixties or seventies with active or convalescent COVID-19. The CDR3 runs from the conserved cysteine through the conserved F or W. The order of the fields is CDR3 protein, V gene, J gene, CDR3 length.

CDR3: CAWSGGNNQPQHF; V: TRBV30; J: TRBJ1-5; length: 13
CDR3: CASSRDRGAGYTF; V: TRBV6-2/TRBV6-3; J: TRBJ1-2; length: 13
CDR3: CASSQSGGGTGELFF; V: TRBV27; J: TRBJ2-2; length: 15
CDR3: CASSTRGGPNSPLHF; V: TRBV27; J: TRBJ1-6; length: 15
CDR3: CASRRRTGDPYNEQFF; V: TRBV27; J: TRBJ2-1; length: 16
CDR3: CASSLSGQAEAFF; V: TRBV28; J: TRBJ1-1; length: 13
CDR3: CASSVEGTGAPNTEAFF; V: TRBV9; J: TRBJ1-1; length: 17
CDR3: CASSWGQGAYEQYF; V: TRBV7-8; J: TRBJ2-7; length: 14
CDR3: CAWSKRGDTQYF; V: TRBV30; J: TRBJ2-3; length: 12
CDR3: CASSLTLIYGQGLGNEQYF; V: TRBV28; J: TRBJ2-7; length: 19
CDR3: CASSLGTGIYEQYF; V: TRBV7-7; J: TRBJ2-7; length: 14
CDR3: CASSDDRVYGYTF; V: TRBV2; J: TRBJ1-2; length: 13
CDR3: CASSPPGGSTIYF; V: TRBV9; J: TRBJ1-3; length: 13
CDR3: CASSPGIYTEAFF; V: TRBV7-2; J: TRBJ1-1; length: 13
CDR3: CASSLDSSYGYGYTF; V: TRBV7-2; J: TRBJ1-2; length: 15
CDR3: CASSLRDREQFF; V: TRBV11-3; J: TRBJ2-1; length: 12
CDR3: CASSLGQGRTGELFF; V: TRBV6-5; J: TRBJ2-2; length: 15
CDR3: CASSLGQGLAKNIQYF; V: TRBV11-1; J: TRBJ2-4; length: 16
CDR3: CASKAGLAVNEQFF; V: TRBV7-9; J: TRBJ2-1; length: 14
CDR3: CASRSDRVLSPLHF; V: TRBV27; J: TRBJ1-6; length: 14
CDR3: CASSRTSSEQYF; V: TRBV5-6; J: TRBJ2-7; length: 12
CDR3: CASSLPGLPQHF; V: TRBV12-3/TRBV12-4; J: TRBJ1-5; length: 12
CDR3: CASRAGPNQPQHF; V: TRBV6-5; J: TRBJ1-5; length: 13
CDR3: CASSPTIGQYDQYF; V: TRBV5-1; J: TRBJ2-7; length: 14
CDR3: CASSGGLDYEQYF; V: TRBV9; J: TRBJ2-7; length: 13
CDR3: CATRGGGEQETQYF; V: TRBV5-1; J: TRBJ2-5; length: 14
CDR3: CASSRKLASNEQFF; V: TRBV14; J: .; length: 14
CDR3: CASSQRAAGAQYNEQFF; V: TRBV3-1/TRBV3-2; J: TRBJ2-1; length: 17
CDR3: CASRAGVPRDTEAFF; V: TRBV14; J: TRBJ1-1; length: 15
CDR3: CASSVRQGTNSPLHF; V: TRBV11-2; J: TRBJ1-6; length: 15
CDR3: CASSLLGQSRYNEQFF; V: TRBV7-9; J: TRBJ2-1; length: 16
CDR3: CASSLQGDFLDPYEQYF; V: TRBV27; J: TRBJ2-7; length: 17
CDR3: CASSPEGTGLSSYEQYF; V: TRBV2; J: TRBJ2-7; length: 17
CDR3: CASSFYSGQYTDTQYF; V: TRBV7-9; J: TRBJ2-3; length: 16
CDR3: CSVGGGTAYEQYF; V: TRBV29-1; J: TRBJ2-7; length: 13
CDR3: CASSQGADGYTF; V: TRBV19; J: TRBJ1-2; length: 12
CDR3: CASSDVKRAPFYEQYF; V: TRBV6-2/TRBV6-3; J: TRBJ2-7; length: 16
CDR3: CASSSGTGGFSGELFF; V: TRBV5-1; J: TRBJ2-2; length: 16
CDR3: CATSPTESSYEQYF; V: TRBV24-1; J: TRBJ2-7; length: 14
CDR3: CASRRDRNEKLFF; V: TRBV19; J: TRBJ1-4; length: 13
CDR3: CASTPQGGRAYEQYF; V: TRBV13; J: TRBJ2-7; length: 15
CDR3: CASTSSAYEQYF; V: TRBV5-1; J: TRBJ2-7; length: 12
CDR3: CASSTGQAGTKNIQYF; V: TRBV6-2/TRBV6-3; J: TRBJ2-4; length: 16
CDR3: CASSPTRRPEGQGREQYF; V: TRBV19; J: TRBJ2-7; length: 18
CDR3: CASHSMGGNEQFF; V: TRBV28; J: TRBJ2-1; length: 13
CDR3: CASSELGAGVSTDTQYF; V: TRBV2; J: TRBJ2-3; length: 17
CDR3: CASSENPDRGCEKLFF; V: TRBV11-3; J: TRBJ1-4; length: 16
CDR3: CSAVAGAGYEQYF; V: TRBV29-1; J: TRBJ2-7; length: 13
CDR3: CASSFGAGGNTDTQYF; V: TRBV13; J: TRBJ2-3; length: 16
CDR3: CASSPRLAGVSEQYF; V: TRBV2; J: TRBJ2-7; length: 15
CDR3: CASRTGTGDYNEQFF; V: TRBV5-1; J: TRBJ2-1; length: 15
CDR3: CASSFRIGTSTHEQYF; V: TRBV7-9; J: TRBJ2-7; length: 16